A few counts support the clone carrying this TCR beta chain. Original analysis: Amplification with reference gene primers provided the estimates of nucleated cell counts. Some clones are missing from TCRdb's copy, which holds only in-frame ones; the method was immunoSEQ multiplex PCR. V, J and clone size reflect that table, while D and trimming were determined from the DNA. The table lists 150,000 to 200,000 clones, approximately 91% of them singletons. This record comes from a study of blood T cell repertoires in COVID-19. The overall study: Acute and convalescent COVID-19 samples came from the United States, Italy and Spain. T cells, B-cell-depleted T cells, or PBMCs provided the cDNA or gDNA that served as material.

This CDR3 is 14 amino acids long. The V gene lost 6 bases and the J gene lost 0 bases, with 11 bases spanning the gap. The germline V gene has CDR1 LNHDA and CDR2 SQIVND (reference sequence). Sequenced material: peripheral blood. The genes are TRBV19 and TRBJ1-1, with D unresolved. The TCR comes from a man aged 18 to 35 with acute or convalescent COVID-19. The CDR3 coding sequence is TGTGCCAGTAGGGATTGGGCCATGAACACTGAAGCTTTCTTT. Amino acid sequence: CASRDWAMNTEAFF. Full variable domain (rest looked up from reference TRBV19 and TRBJ1-1): DGGITQSPKYLFRKEGQNVTLSCEQNLNHDAMYWYRQDPGQGLRLIYYSQIVNDFQKGDIAEGYSVSREKKESFPLTVTSAQKNPTAFYLCASRDWAMNTEAFFGQGTRLTVV.